Sequencing of this T cell receptor (beta chain) was carried out in a study of T cell repertoires in cytomegalovirus infection. Study background: Based on public TCR beta signatures, there were indications of CMV infection and of a matching HLA type.

The germline V and J ends were trimmed by 5 bases and 0 bases, with 14 bases remaining between them. CDR1 is SSHAT and CDR2 is FNYEAQ in the germline V gene (reference sequence). The CDR3 is 16 amino acids. TCRdb reanalysed the reads using MiXCR and keeps one entry per CDR3 protein. The data show about 440,000 distinct CDR3 sequences, with approximately 31% seen just once and about an eighth held by the top ten. This clonotype was seen ten or more times. Its antigen is currently unknown. General study findings and limits: The cumulative frequency of public TCR beta families distinguished individuals who carried CMV together with the relevant HLA.

The V call is TRBV7-7, the J call TRBJ2-1; D perhaps matches TRBD1 (7 bases). Sequences were obtained from PBMCs. The origin of this receptor is a human donor in good health (CMV status not recorded). Some clones in this sample may be carry-over from other donors' samples. CDR3 sequence: CASSPRGDSSYNEQFF. DNA of the CDR3: TGTGCCAGCAGCCCAAGGGGGGACAGCTCCTACAATGAGCAGTTCTTC.